This T cell receptor (beta chain) originates from a study of T cell responses to AZD1222 COVID-19 vaccine. Turning to the study itself: Recipients boosted at about 4 weeks or about 12 weeks are pooled. Whole-study results and caveats: Repertoires were sampled only after the peak T cell response. Among those given AZD1222, only 6 or 7 were seropositive at baseline.

Concerning this clone: What it binds is not known.

CDR1 and CDR2 from the germline V gene are SGHRS and YFSETQ. V shed 0 bases and J shed 4 bases, with 10 bases lying between them. The CDR3 extends over 14 amino acids. The table came from immunoSEQ multiplex PCR; TCRdb's copy has only in-frame clones and leaves some out. Of 100,000 or so clones in the sample, 87% were seen once. This sample comprised peripheral blood, obtained on day 0 of AZD1222 vaccination. This chain links TRBV5-1 with TRBJ1-1; tentative D call: TRBD1 (6 bases). The receptor was isolated from an adult in good health. CDR3 nucleotides: TGCGCCAGCAGCTTGGCAGGGGTTGGCACTGAAGCTTTCTTT. This encodes CASSLAGVGTEAFF.